The T cell receptor (beta chain) under discussion was sequenced for a study of cytomegalovirus exposure and HLA in healthy donors. This CDR3 is built from 15 residues. After removal of 6 bases from V and 4 bases from J, the junction contained 8 bases not matched to a gene. The germline V gene has CDR1 LNHDA and CDR2 SQIVND (reference sequence). Both 60 Vbeta primers and 13 Jbeta primers went into the PCR. Clones were read by immunoSEQ multiplex PCR, and TCRdb kept only the in-frame ones, dropping some. The sample lists about 130,000 clones; approximately 80% were seen once. The specimen sequenced was PBMCs. The rearrangement joins TRBV19 to TRBJ2-3, with 9 positions matching TRBD1. The source is a man under 40 in good health and CMV-seronegative. CDR3 region: CASRVGQGTSDTQYF. CDR3 bases: TGTGCCAGTAGGGTGGGACAGGGAACGTCAGATACGCAGTATTTT.